Below, 12 T cell receptor beta chains from the same sample are listed, as sequenced in a study of PD-L1 blockade in urothelial cancer. The time point is: peripheral blood 6 weeks after treatment start. TCRdb's copy holds only in-frame clones and misses some; the assay was immunoSEQ multiplex PCR. The sample has about 130,000 clones, about 84% seen once. The sample consisted of PBMCs, taken around atezolizumab (anti-PD-L1) treatment. The receptors were gathered from a man aged 50 or older with urothelial cancer.

The V gene is TRBV5-1, the J gene TRBJ2-7; TRBD2 matches 12 bases. The CDR3 runs to 16 residues. Germline CDR1 SGHRS, CDR2 YFSETQ. The V segment lost 4 bases and the J segment 4 bases; nucleotides outside the gene matches: 9. CDR3 residues: CASSAQTTSGRYEQYF. In DNA, the CDR3 is TGCGCCAGCAGCGCCCAGACGACTAGCGGGAGATACGAGCAGTACTTC.

The chain combines TRBV28 with TRBJ1-1; 9 bases line up with TRBD1. The CDR3 length is 13 residues. The germline gives CDR1 MDHEN, CDR2 SYDVKM. Trimming removed 7 bases from V and 4 bases from J; junction bases left unmatched: 4. The CDR3, as DNA: TGTGCCAGCACTCGGGACAGGGCCACTGAAGCTTTCTTT. Its protein product is CASTRDRATEAFF. Full variable domain (remainder filled in from reference TRBV28 and TRBJ1-1): DVKVTQSSRYLVKRTGEKVFLECVQDMDHENMFWYRQDPGLGLRLIYFSYDVKMKEKGDIPEGYSVSREKKERFSLILESASTNQTSMYLCASTRDRATEAFFGQGTRLTVV.

The V call is TRBV7-2, the J call TRBJ2-5; possible D gene TRBD2, 6 bases. The germline gives CDR1 SGHTA, CDR2 FQGNSA. The CDR3 is made up of 13 amino acids. V lost 5 bases to trimming and J lost 3 bases, with 10 bases between them. The DNA of the CDR3 is TGTGCCAGCAGCAAGCGGGCAAAAGAGACCCAGTACTTC. Translating gives CASSKRAKETQYF.

The chain recombines TRBV6-5 with TRBJ1-1, with a weak D call TRBD1 (6 bases). The ends were cut back, 2 bases at V and 3 bases at J, with 13 bases in the middle. The germline CDR1 and CDR2 sequences are MNHEY and SVGAGI. The CDR3 spans 15 residues. The CDR3 DNA reads as TGTGCCAGCAGTTACGGCTACAGGGTAGACACTGAAGCTTTCTTT. It yields the protein CASSYGYRVDTEAFF.

CDR3 protein: CAWSTQIDSHTQYF. DNA for the CDR3: TGTGCCTGGAGTACACAAATCGACAGCCATACGCAGTATTTT. The chain has TRBV30 and TRBJ2-3; tentative D call: TRBD1 (5 bases). Trimming pared 2 bases from V and 7 bases from J, leaving 16 bases between. CDR1 GTSNPN and CDR2 SVGIG come from the germline V gene (reference sequence). The CDR3 consists of 14 residues.

The J gene is TRBJ2-2, the V gene TRBV7-2; 9 bases map to TRBD2. The CDR3 totals 15 residues. V was clipped by 5 bases and J by 7 bases; unmatched bases: 8. Germline lookup yields CDR1 SGHTA and CDR2 FQGNSA. CDR3 amino acids: CASSAPGLAGGELFF. DNA for the CDR3: TGTGCCAGCAGCGCCCCGGGACTAGCCGGCGGGGAGCTGTTTTTT. Supplemented by reference TRBV7-2 and TRBJ2-2, the full variable domain reads GAGVSQSPSNKVTEKGKDVELRCDPISGHTALYWYRQSLGQGLEFLIYFQGNSAPDKSGLPSDRFSAERTGGSVSTLTIQRTQQEDSAVYLCASSAPGLAGGELFFGEGSRLTVL.

The rearrangement links TRBV10-3 to TRBJ2-2; 7 nucleotides align to TRBD1. The ends lost 6 bases at V and 0 bases at J; junction bases unmatched: 10. The CDR3 sequence is 17 residues long. Germline assignment: CDR1 ENHRY and CDR2 SYGVKD. CDR3 sequence reads: CAIRPNRGGANTGELFF. In DNA form, the CDR3 reads TGTGCCATCAGACCAAACAGGGGCGGCGCGAACACCGGGGAGCTGTTTTTT.

The chain joins TRBV28 to TRBJ2-1; 7 positions match TRBD2. The junction had 7 bases not matched to a gene; V was cut back by 5 bases and J by 0 bases. Germline loops: CDR1 MDHEN, CDR2 SYDVKM. This CDR3 spans 16 amino acids. The CDR3 sequence: CASSPRRGVSYNEQFF. The CDR3 nucleotides read TGTGCCAGCAGTCCCCGCCGGGGGGTCTCCTACAATGAGCAGTTCTTC.

This chain links TRBV19 with TRBJ1-2, with D perhaps TRBD1 (6 bases). The CDR3 loop spans 13 amino acids. Trimming left V 9 bases short and J 6 bases short, with 17 bases between. In germline, CDR1 is LNHDA, CDR2 SQIVND (reference sequence). The CDR3 bases are TGTGCCAGCGGTCGTTCAGGGGTTCATGGCTACACCTTC. Protein: CASGRSGVHGYTF. Supplemented by reference TRBV19 and TRBJ1-2, the full variable domain reads DGGITQSPKYLFRKEGQNVTLSCEQNLNHDAMYWYRQDPGQGLRLIYYSQIVNDFQKGDIAEGYSVSREKKESFPLTVTSAQKNPTAFYLCASGRSGVHGYTFGSGTRLTVV.

This clone was observed a handful of times. The V gene is TRBV7-9, the J gene TRBJ2-3, with TRBD2 as a possible D gene (5 bases). CDR3 length equals 16 residues. V gave up 2 bases and J gave up 2 bases, with 14 bases separating them. Germline values: CDR1 SEHNR, CDR2 FQNEAQ (reference sequence). The CDR3 nucleotides are TGTGCCAGCAGCTTATACGGGGATTCCTACACAGATACGCAGTATTTT. Translation: CASSLYGDSYTDTQYF.

The chain has TRBV5-1 and TRBJ2-1, with D hard to call. In germline, CDR1 is SGHRS, CDR2 YFSETQ. The CDR3 extends over 15 amino acids. Trimming took off 2 bases at V and 0 bases at J, with 9 bases between the two ends. For the CDR3, the DNA is TGCGCCAGCAGCTTCTCGACAAGCTCCTACAATGAGCAGTTCTTC. It specifies CASSFSTSSYNEQFF.

CDR3 region: CASSERTAGGYGYTF. CDR3 nucleotide sequence: TGTGCCAGCAGTGAAAGGACCGCGGGGGGCTATGGCTACACCTTC. This chain connects TRBV25-1 to TRBJ1-2; maybe TRBD1 (5 bases). Germline-derived CDR1 and CDR2 are MGHDK and SYGVNS. The CDR3 is made up of 15 amino acids. V dropped 2 bases and J dropped 4 bases, with 14 bases sitting between them.